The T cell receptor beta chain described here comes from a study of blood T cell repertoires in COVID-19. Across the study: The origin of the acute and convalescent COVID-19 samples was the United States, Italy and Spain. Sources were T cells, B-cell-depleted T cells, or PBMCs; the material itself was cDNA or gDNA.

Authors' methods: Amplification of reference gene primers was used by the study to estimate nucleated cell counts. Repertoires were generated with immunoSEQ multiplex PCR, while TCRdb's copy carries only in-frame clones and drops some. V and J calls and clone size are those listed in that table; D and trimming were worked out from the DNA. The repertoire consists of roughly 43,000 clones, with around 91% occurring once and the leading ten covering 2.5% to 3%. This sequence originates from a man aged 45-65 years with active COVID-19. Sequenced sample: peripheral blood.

Here the CDR3 DNA reads TGTGCCAGCAGCTTAGACAACTCCTACGAGCAGTACTTC. Protein product: CASSLDNSYEQYF. V usage is TRBV13 and J usage is TRBJ2-7; D ambiguous. Trimming took 1 base from V and 0 from J, leaving 4 bases between them. Germline V gene lookup returns CDR1 PRHDT and CDR2 FYEKMQ (reference sequence). The CDR3 has 13 residues.